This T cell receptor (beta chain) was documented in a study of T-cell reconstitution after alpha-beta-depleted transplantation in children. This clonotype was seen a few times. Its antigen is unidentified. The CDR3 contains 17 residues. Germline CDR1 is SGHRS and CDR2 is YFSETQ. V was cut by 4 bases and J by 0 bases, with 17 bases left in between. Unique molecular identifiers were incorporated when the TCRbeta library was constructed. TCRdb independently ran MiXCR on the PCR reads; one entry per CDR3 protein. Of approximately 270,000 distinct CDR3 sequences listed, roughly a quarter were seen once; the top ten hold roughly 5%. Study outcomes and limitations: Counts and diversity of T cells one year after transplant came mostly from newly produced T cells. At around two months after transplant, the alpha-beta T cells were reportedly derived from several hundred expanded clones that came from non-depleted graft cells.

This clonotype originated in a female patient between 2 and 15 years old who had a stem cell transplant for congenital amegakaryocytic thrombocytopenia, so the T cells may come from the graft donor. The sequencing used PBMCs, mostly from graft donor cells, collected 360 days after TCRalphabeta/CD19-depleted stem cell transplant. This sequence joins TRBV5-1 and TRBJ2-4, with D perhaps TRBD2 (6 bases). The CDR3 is CASSPDGGRLAKNIQYF. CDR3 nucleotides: TGCGCCAGCAGCCCAGATGGGGGGAGACTAGCCAAAAACATTCAGTACTTC. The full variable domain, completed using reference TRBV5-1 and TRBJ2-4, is KAGVTQTPRYLIKTRGQQVTLSCSPISGHRSVSWYQQTPGQGLQFLFEYFSETQRNKGNFPGRFSGRQFSNSRSEMNVSTLELGDSALYLCASSPDGGRLAKNIQYFGAGTRLSVL.